This paragraph covers one T cell receptor beta chain sequence. The antigen is unknown. Primers used in a second PCR of roughly 7 to 11 cycles were a sample-barcoded 5' primer and a J-beta primer mix. Using its own MiXCR run on the 5' RACE reads, TCRdb lists one record per CDR3 protein. The profile shows fewer than 900,000 distinct CDR3 sequences, 45% to 50% of them singletons. The sample is drawn from a study of blood T cells in healthy people across ages. Study findings and constraints: PBMCs were not sorted, which prevented a conclusive comparison of naive versus antigen-experienced cells.

Collection of 8.5 to 10 milliliters of peripheral blood was performed for each donor. The CDR3 covers 16 residues. V lost 4 bases and J 0 bases, leaving 16 bases between the germline ends. The germline V gene encodes CDR1 MNHEY and CDR2 SMNVEV (reference sequence). Source material: blood. The chain links TRBV27 to TRBJ2-7, with D maybe TRBD1 (6 bases). The sequence derives from a woman aged 60 to 75 in good health. CDR3 nucleotides: TGTGCCAGCAGTTCCTACATCGGACAGAGCTCCTACGAGCAGTACTTC. Translating it yields CASSSYIGQSSYEQYF.